This record concerns one T cell receptor (beta chain) sequence. Its antigen is not known. These data come from a study of T cell repertoires in aging, cancer and after chemotherapy. Looking at the study overall: Clear clonal overlap appeared across healthy donor samples taken over several months to years. Whole-study results and caveats: In healthy donors, age-related TCR diversity loss mainly reflected lost richness. In each cancer cohort, median generation probability increased across chemotherapy, suggesting thymic output rebounded.

Rearranged V-D-J TRB sequences were amplified with a mixed TRB-A/B primer pool. One entry per CDR3 protein results from TCRdb running MiXCR on the multiplex PCR reads. The sample includes approximately 11,000 distinct CDR3 sequences, just under 30% of them seen just once. The CDR3 sequence is 12 residues long. Germline values: CDR1 MDHEN, CDR2 SYDVKM. The V gene lost 6 bases and the J gene lost 2 bases, with 8 bases spanning the gap. TCR beta rearrangements were amplified from peripheral blood genomic DNA. Sequenced material: blood. The TCR was taken from a human donor in good health. The rearrangement uses TRBV28 and TRBJ2-7, with D unresolved. The CDR3 reads CASRGLPYEQYF. CDR3 nucleotides: TGTGCCAGCAGAGGGTTACCCTACGAGCAGTACTTC. Full variable domain (remainder filled in from reference TRBV28 and TRBJ2-7): DVKVTQSSRYLVKRTGEKVFLECVQDMDHENMFWYRQDPGLGLRLIYFSYDVKMKEKGDIPEGYSVSREKKERFSLILESASTNQTSMYLCASRGLPYEQYFGPGTRLTVT.